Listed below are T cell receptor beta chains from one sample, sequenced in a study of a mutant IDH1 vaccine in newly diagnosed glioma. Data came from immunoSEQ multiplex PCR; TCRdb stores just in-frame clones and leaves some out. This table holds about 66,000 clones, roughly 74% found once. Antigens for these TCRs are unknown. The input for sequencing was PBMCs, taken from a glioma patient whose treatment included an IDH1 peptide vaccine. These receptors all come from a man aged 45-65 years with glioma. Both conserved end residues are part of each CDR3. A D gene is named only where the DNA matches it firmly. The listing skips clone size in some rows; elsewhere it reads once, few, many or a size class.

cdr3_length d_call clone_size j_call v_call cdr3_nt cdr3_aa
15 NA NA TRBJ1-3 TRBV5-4 TGTGCCAGCACCCGGAACGGGGGCTCTGGAAACACCATATATTTT CASTRNGGSGNTIYF
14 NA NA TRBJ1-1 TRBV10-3 TGTGCCATCACGAGGGGTCTAATGAACACTGAAGCTTTCTTT CAITRGLMNTEAFF
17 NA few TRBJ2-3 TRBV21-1 TGTGCCAGCAGCAAAGAGGGCAGGGGGAATAGCACAGATACGCAGTATTTT CASSKEGRGNSTDTQYF
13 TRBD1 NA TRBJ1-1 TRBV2 TGTGCCAGCAGCGGATCCAGACAGGGTGAAGCTTTCTTT CASSGSRQGEAFF
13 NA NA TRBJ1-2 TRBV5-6 TGTGCCAGCAGCTTCGAGGGGAACTATGGCTACACCTTC CASSFEGNYGYTF
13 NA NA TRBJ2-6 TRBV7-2 TGTGCCAGCACCCCCTCTGGGGCCAACGTCCTGACTTTC CASTPSGANVLTF
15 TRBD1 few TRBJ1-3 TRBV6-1 TGTGCCAGCAGTACGGACAGGGCGGGCGGAAACACCATATATTTT CASSTDRAGGNTIYF
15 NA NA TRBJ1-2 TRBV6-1 TGTGCCAGCAGGAGGCCAGGGGCCGGTAGTCATGGCTACACCTTC CASRRPGAGSHGYTF
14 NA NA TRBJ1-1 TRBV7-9 TGTGCCAGCAGCTCGGACAGACTTGCTTATGGAGCTTTCTTT CASSSDRLAYGAFF
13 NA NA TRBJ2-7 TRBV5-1 TGCGCCAGCAGCTCGCAGGCACCCTACGAGCAGTACTTC CASSSQAPYEQYF
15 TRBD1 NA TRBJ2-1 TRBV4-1 TGCGCCAGCAGCCTCCGGGACAGGGGGGGTGATGAGCAGTTCTTC CASSLRDRGGDEQFF
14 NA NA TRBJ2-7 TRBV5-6 TGTGCCAGCAGCCCCAGGCCAGGGTCCTACGAGCAGTACTTC CASSPRPGSYEQYF
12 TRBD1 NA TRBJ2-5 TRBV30 TGTGCCTGGAGTGGACAGGGGGAGACCCAGTACTTC CAWSGQGETQYF
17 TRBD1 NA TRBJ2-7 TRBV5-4 TGTGCCAGCAGCTCTTTAACCGGGACAGGGGGCTCCTACGAGCAGTACTTC CASSSLTGTGGSYEQYF
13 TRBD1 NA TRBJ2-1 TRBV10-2 TGCGCCAGCAGAGGACAGGCCTACAATGAGCAGTTCTTC CASRGQAYNEQFF
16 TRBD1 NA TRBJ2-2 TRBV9 TGTGCCAGCAGCATTCTCGGGACAGGGTTCACCGGGGAGCTGTTTTTT CASSILGTGFTGELFF
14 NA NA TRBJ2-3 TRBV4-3 TGCGCCAGCAGCCAGGATCAGGTAACAGATACGCAGTATTTT CASSQDQVTDTQYF
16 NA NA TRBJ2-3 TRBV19 TGTGCCAGTAGTGTAGCCTTAGCGGCCCTCACAGATACGCAGTATTTT CASSVALAALTDTQYF
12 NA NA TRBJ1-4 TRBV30 TGTGCCTGCGAAGGGGTACGTGAAAAACTGTTTTTT CACEGVREKLFF
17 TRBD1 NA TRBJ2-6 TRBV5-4 TGTGCCAGCAGCCTAGGACAGGGCCACTCTGGGGCCAACGTCCTGACTTTC CASSLGQGHSGANVLTF
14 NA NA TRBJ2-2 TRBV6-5 TGTGCCAGCAGCCGGGACATGATCACCGGGGAGCTGTTTTTT CASSRDMITGELFF
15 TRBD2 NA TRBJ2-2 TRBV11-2 TGTGCCAGCAGCTTAATAAGGGAGGGGACCGGGGAGCTGTTTTTT CASSLIREGTGELFF
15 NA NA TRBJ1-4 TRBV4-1 TGCGCCAGCAGCCAAGTGGCAGGGAGGGGTGAAAAACTGTTTTTT CASSQVAGRGEKLFF
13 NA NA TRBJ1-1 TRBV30 TGTGCCTGGAGTGTACATTCGAACACTGAAGCTTTCTTT CAWSVHSNTEAFF
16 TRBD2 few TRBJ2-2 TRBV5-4 TGTGCCAGCAGCTTGGGACTAGCGGGGAACACCGGGGAGCTGTTTTTT CASSLGLAGNTGELFF
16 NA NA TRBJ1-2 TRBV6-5 TGTGCCAGCAGTTCCATCCGCCGAAGGACGGCGATGGGCTACACCTTC CASSSIRRRTAMGYTF
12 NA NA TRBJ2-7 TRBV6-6 TGTGCCAGCAGCCCTTTAGGGGACGAGCAGTACTTC CASSPLGDEQYF
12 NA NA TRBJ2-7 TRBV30 TGTGCCTGGAGCGGGGGAAACCACGAGCAGTACTTC CAWSGGNHEQYF
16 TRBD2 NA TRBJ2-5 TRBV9 TGTGCCAGCGCTAGCGGGGGCCTCCGACCCCAAGAGACCCAGTACTTC CASASGGLRPQETQYF
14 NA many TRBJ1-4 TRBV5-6 TGTGCCAGCAGCTTCCAGGGCACTAATGAAAAACTGTTTTTT CASSFQGTNEKLFF
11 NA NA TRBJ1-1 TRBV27 TGTGCCAGCGGGATTGGGGCTGAAGCTTTCTTT CASGIGAEAFF
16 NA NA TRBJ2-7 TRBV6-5 TGTGCCAGCAGTTACTCGATAACCGTACAGGCCGTCGAGCAGTACTTC CASSYSITVQAVEQYF
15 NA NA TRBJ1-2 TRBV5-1 TGCGCCAGCAGCTTGGTGGCAGGGAGCGACTATGGCTACACCTTC CASSLVAGSDYGYTF
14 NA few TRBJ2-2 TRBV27 TGTGCCAGCAGCCCCGGGACTTACACCGGGGAGCTGTTTTTT CASSPGTYTGELFF
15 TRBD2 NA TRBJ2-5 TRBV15 TGTGCCACCAGCAGAGAGGGCGGGAGACAAGAGACCCAGTACTTC CATSREGGRQETQYF
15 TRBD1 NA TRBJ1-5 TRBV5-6 TGTGCCAGCAGCCTGGACAGGCATAGCAATCAGCCCCAGCATTTT CASSLDRHSNQPQHF
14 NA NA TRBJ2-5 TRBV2 TGTGCCAGCAGTGAGTACAGGGTAGAAGAGACCCAGTACTTC CASSEYRVEETQYF
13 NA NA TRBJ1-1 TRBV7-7 TGTGCTAGCAGCGCGAAAATTAACACTGAAGCTTTCTTT CASSAKINTEAFF
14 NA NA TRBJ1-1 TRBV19 TGTGCCAGTAGTGCGGGACTGGGGAACACTGAAGCTTTCTTT CASSAGLGNTEAFF
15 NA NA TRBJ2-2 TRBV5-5 TGTGCCAGCAGCCCGTTTGCCAGACTCACCGGGGAGCTGTTTTTT CASSPFARLTGELFF
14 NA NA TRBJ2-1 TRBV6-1 TGTGCCAGCAGTGGGACAGCGGGTCCCAATGAGCAGTTCTTC CASSGTAGPNEQFF
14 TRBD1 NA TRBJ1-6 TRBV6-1 TGTGCCAGCAGTGAAACAGGGGGGAATTCACCCCTCCACTTT CASSETGGNSPLHF
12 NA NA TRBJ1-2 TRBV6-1 TGTGCCAGCAGTGAGGAGGGACATGGCTACACCTTC CASSEEGHGYTF
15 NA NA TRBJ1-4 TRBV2 TGTGCCAGCAGTGATACCGGGACATACGATGAAAAACTGTTTTTT CASSDTGTYDEKLFF
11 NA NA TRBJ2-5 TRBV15 TGTGCCACCAGCACCGCCGACGCCCAGTACTTC CATSTADAQYF
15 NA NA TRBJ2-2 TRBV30 TGTGCCTCGGCCTTCGGGGGGCTGAACACCGGGGAGCTGTTTTTT CASAFGGLNTGELFF
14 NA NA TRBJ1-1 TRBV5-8 TGTGCCAGCGGGTTAAGGGCCTCGAACACTGAAGCTTTCTTT CASGLRASNTEAFF
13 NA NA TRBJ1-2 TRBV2 TGTGCCAGCGTACGACAGCAGGACTATGGCTACACCTTC CASVRQQDYGYTF
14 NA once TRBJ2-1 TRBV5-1 TGCGCCAGCAGCTCGAGGACGACCTACAATGAGCAGTTCTTC CASSSRTTYNEQFF
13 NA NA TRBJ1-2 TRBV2 TGTGCCAGCAGTAATCCGTCCAGAAATGGCTACACCTTC CASSNPSRNGYTF
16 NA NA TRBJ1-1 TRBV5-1 TGCGCCAGCAGCGAAGCCCCGGCGGGGGGGAACACTGAAGCTTTCTTT CASSEAPAGGNTEAFF
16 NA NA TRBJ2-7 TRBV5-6 TGTGCCAGCAGCTTGGGGTCCGGGACTTACTCCTACGAGCAGTACTTC CASSLGSGTYSYEQYF
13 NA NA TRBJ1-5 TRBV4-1 TGCGCCAGCAGCCAAGATCAGAACAGGGCCCAGCATTTT CASSQDQNRAQHF
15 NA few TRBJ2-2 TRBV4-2 TGTGCCAGCAGCCCCGGGACGACAAACACCGGGGAGCTGTTTTTT CASSPGTTNTGELFF
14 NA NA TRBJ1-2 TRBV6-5 TGTGCCAGCAGCCCCCGGGACCAGACCGATGGCTACACCTTC CASSPRDQTDGYTF
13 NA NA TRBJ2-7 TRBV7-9 TGTGCCAGCAGCCTAGGGGAATCCTACGAGCAGTACTTC CASSLGESYEQYF
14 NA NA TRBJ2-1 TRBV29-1 TGCAGCGCAGGTGGCGGTTACTCCTACAATGAGCAGTTCTTC CSAGGGYSYNEQFF
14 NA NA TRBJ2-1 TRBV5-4 TGTGCCAGCAGCTTGGAGGCTAGGTACAATGAGCAGTTCTTC CASSLEARYNEQFF
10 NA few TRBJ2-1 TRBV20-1 TGCAGTGCTAGAGCGGATGAGCAGTTCTTC CSARADEQFF
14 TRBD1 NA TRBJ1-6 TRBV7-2 TGTGCCAGCAGCCAGGGACAGTTTAATTCACCCCTCCACTTT CASSQGQFNSPLHF